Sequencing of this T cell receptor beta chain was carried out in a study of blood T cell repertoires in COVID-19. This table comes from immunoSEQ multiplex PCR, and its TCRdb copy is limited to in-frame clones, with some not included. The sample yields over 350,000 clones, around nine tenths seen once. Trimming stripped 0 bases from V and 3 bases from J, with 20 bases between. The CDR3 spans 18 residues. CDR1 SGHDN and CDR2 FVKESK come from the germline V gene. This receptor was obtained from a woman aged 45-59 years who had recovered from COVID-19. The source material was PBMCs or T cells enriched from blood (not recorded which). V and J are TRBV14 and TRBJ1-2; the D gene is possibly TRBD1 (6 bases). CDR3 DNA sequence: TGTGCCAGCAGCCAAGAGGGAGGGGGGACCTGGGGTGACTATGGCTACACCTTC. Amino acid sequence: CASSQEGGGTWGDYGYTF.